A single sample gave rise to the 20 T cell receptor beta chains below, sequenced in a study of T-cell reconstitution after alpha-beta-depleted transplantation in children. Preparation of the TCRbeta library involved a method that used unique molecular identifiers. MiXCR, applied by TCRdb to the PCR reads, yields one record per CDR3 protein. The sample holds a few hundred thousand distinct CDR3 sequences, 27% seen once. This material consisted of PBMCs, taken before TCRalphabeta/CD19-depleted stem cell transplant. These receptor sequences come from a boy younger than two with Wiskott-Aldrich syndrome, due to receive a stem cell transplant.

This clonotype was seen more than once but under ten times. The chain uses TRBV7-9 and TRBJ2-3; possibly TRBD2 for D (5 bases). Trimming took off 3 bases at V and 4 bases at J, with 11 bases between the two ends. This CDR3 contains 14 residues. Germline lookup yields CDR1 SEHNR and CDR2 FQNEAQ (reference sequence). CDR3 nucleotide sequence: TGTGCCAGCAGCTTCGAGGGAGCGGCAGATACGCAGTATTTT. Its protein product is CASSFEGAADTQYF.

The chain combines TRBV19 with TRBJ1-5, with D possibly TRBD1 on 5 matching bases. Germline V gene data show CDR1 as LNHDA and CDR2 as SQIVND (reference sequence). Between the trimmed V and J ends, which lost 7 bases and 4 bases, there was a span of 20 bases. The CDR3 has 16 amino acids. The CDR3 loop reads CASTPRRGAINQPQHF. The CDR3 nucleotides are TGTGCCAGTACCCCAAGGAGAGGGGCGATTAATCAGCCCCAGCATTTT.

This clonotype was counted only a few times. This chain joins TRBV9 and TRBJ2-1; TRBD2 matches 11 bases. Germline V gene lookup returns CDR1 SGDLS and CDR2 YYNGEE. Unmatched junction bases numbered 5, after V lost 0 bases and J lost 6 bases. The CDR3 spans 16 residues. The CDR3 region is CASSVGPSGRLNEQFF. The CDR3 DNA reads TGTGCCAGCAGCGTAGGACCTAGCGGGAGGCTCAATGAGCAGTTCTTC.

This clonotype has only a few counts. V and J are TRBV12-3 or TRBV12-4 and TRBJ2-5; D might be TRBD1 (6 bases). The ends were cut back, 3 bases at V and 2 bases at J, with 13 bases in the middle. The CDR3 is 15 residues long. The CDR3 sequence is CASSFTTGIQETQYF. Here the CDR3 DNA reads TGTGCCAGCAGTTTCACTACAGGGATTCAAGAGACCCAGTACTTC.

CDR3 sequence: CASMTSVTPEQYF. As DNA, the CDR3 is TGTGCCAGCATGACTAGCGTCACGCCCGAGCAGTACTTC. The rearrangement uses TRBV28 and TRBJ2-7; 8 bases match TRBD2. Trimming at V came to 7 bases and at J to 6 bases, leaving 8 bases not matched to a gene. From germline, CDR1 is MDHEN and CDR2 SYDVKM. CDR3 length: 13 residues. Based on the CDR3 plus reference TRBV28 and TRBJ2-7, the full variable domain is DVKVTQSSRYLVKRTGEKVFLECVQDMDHENMFWYRQDPGLGLRLIYFSYDVKMKEKGDIPEGYSVSREKKERFSLILESASTNQTSMYLCASMTSVTPEQYFGPGTRLTVT.

This clonotype came up a few times. The chain couples TRBV25-1 to TRBJ2-1; tentatively, D is TRBD1 or TRBD2 (5 bases each). CDR3 size: 14 residues. V lost 5 bases to trimming and J lost 6 bases, with 14 bases between them. The germline V gene has CDR1 MGHDK and CDR2 SYGVNS. The CDR3 DNA reads as TGTGCCAGCAGTAACCCCGGGGCGGTCAATGAGCAGTTCTTC. Translation gives CASSNPGAVNEQFF.

The chain recombines TRBV4-2 with TRBJ1-1, with D perhaps TRBD1 (5 bases). CDR1 is LGHNA, CDR2 YNFKEQ, per germline. Trimming pared 0 bases from V and 6 bases from J, leaving 14 bases between. This CDR3 has 15 amino acids. CDR3 nucleotide sequence: TGTGCCAGCAGCCAAGAAGGGGTGTGGGGCGCTGAAGCTTTCTTT. Its protein product is CASSQEGVWGAEAFF.

The rearrangement uses TRBV20-1 and TRBJ2-1; TRBD2 might be the D (5 bases). The CDR3 spans 15 residues. Looked up from germline, CDR1 is DFQATT and CDR2 is SNEGSKA (reference sequence). Trimming pared 4 bases from V and 1 base from J, leaving 14 bases between. CDR3 in DNA: TGCAGTGCTACCACCTTAGCGCTTTCCTACAATGAGCAGTTCTTC. This translates into CSATTLALSYNEQFF.

This clonotype turned up a few times. This chain uses TRBV20-1 with TRBJ2-3; the match to TRBD2 covers 8 bases. The CDR3 length is 16 residues. CDR1 and CDR2 from the germline V gene are DFQATT and SNEGSKA (reference sequence). V trimming: 6 bases; J trimming: 2 bases; junction bases outside the gene matches: 13. CDR3 nucleotides: TGCAGTGCCGCCATATTACGGGAGGGATTCACAGATACGCAGTATTTT. Translation gives CSAAILREGFTDTQYF.

This clonotype showed up just a few times. V and J are TRBV5-6 and TRBJ1-5; 8 nucleotides align to TRBD1. The V and J ends lost 2 bases and 5 bases, in that order; junction bases with no gene match: 3. The CDR3 extends over 14 amino acids. Per germline, CDR1 SGHDT and CDR2 YYEEEE. CDR3 sequence (DNA): TGTGCCAGCAGCTTTCAGGGGGCAGATCAGCCCCAGCATTTT. Protein: CASSFQGADQPQHF.

This clonotype has a handful of counts. The chain combines TRBV18 with TRBJ1-1; no firm D call. The V end lost 0 bases, the J end lost 4 bases, and 15 bases lay between the germline ends. This CDR3 spans 16 amino acids. Germline-derived CDR1 and CDR2 are KGHSH and LQKENI. The CDR3 DNA is TGTGCCAGCTCACCACCTTTCAATCGCTTGGGCACTGAAGCTTTCTTT. Amino acid sequence: CASSPPFNRLGTEAFF.

This clonotype occurred a few times. The rearrangement links TRBV20-1 to TRBJ2-7, with D maybe TRBD2 (5 bases). Trimming cost V 3 bases and J 6 bases, with 15 bases left between them. CDR1 DFQATT and CDR2 SNEGSKA come from the germline V gene (reference sequence). The CDR3 runs to 13 residues. CDR3 loop: CSASLRSVGEQYF. DNA for the CDR3: TGCAGTGCTAGTCTGCGTAGCGTCGGCGAGCAGTACTTC.

The rearrangement joins TRBV5-1 to TRBJ2-7, with D possibly being TRBD2 (5 bases). Germline-derived CDR1 and CDR2 are SGHRS and YFSETQ. The CDR3 consists of 14 residues. Deletions cut 1 base from V and 2 bases from J, with 10 bases between. This CDR3 is CASSLTDLAYEQYF. The CDR3 region has the DNA TGCGCCAGCAGCTTGACGGACTTAGCCTACGAGCAGTACTTC.

The V gene is TRBV10-3, the J gene TRBJ2-1; TRBD2 matches at 7 bases. CDR3 length: 13 residues. The J segment lost 7 bases and the V segment lost 11 bases, leaving 11 bases of the junction unmatched. CDR1 and CDR2 from the germline V gene are ENHRY and SYGVKD. This CDR3 is CASRGGSRNEQFF. The CDR3 bases are TGTGCCTCCCGAGGCGGGAGTAGGAATGAGCAGTTCTTC.

This chain connects TRBV7-9 to TRBJ1-3; D is perhaps TRBD1 (5 bases). Germline assignment: CDR1 SEHNR and CDR2 FQNEAQ (reference sequence). This CDR3 spans 14 amino acids. Trimming took off 5 bases at V and 4 bases at J, with 12 bases between the two ends. The CDR3: CASSGGGWGNTIYF. The CDR3 nucleotides read TGTGCCAGCAGCGGTGGGGGATGGGGAAACACCATATATTTT.

This chain joins TRBV5-1 and TRBJ2-5; TRBD2 agrees at 8 bases. The germline V gene encodes CDR1 SGHRS and CDR2 YFSETQ. With V trimmed by 3 bases and J by 4 bases, 17 bases remained unmatched. This CDR3 comprises 18 residues. The CDR3, as DNA: TGCGCCAGCAGCTCCTTGGGGAGCGGGAGAGGGCTGGGAGAGACCCAGTACTTC. This encodes CASSSLGSGRGLGETQYF. Drawing the rest from reference TRBV5-1 and TRBJ2-5, the complete variable domain is KAGVTQTPRYLIKTRGQQVTLSCSPISGHRSVSWYQQTPGQGLQFLFEYFSETQRNKGNFPGRFSGRQFSNSRSEMNVSTLELGDSALYLCASSSLGSGRGLGETQYFGPGTRLLVL.

V is TRBV4-1 and J is TRBJ2-1, with 8 bases that match TRBD1. This CDR3 contains 16 residues. Trimming cost V 0 bases and J 9 bases; bases outside gene matches: 10. Germline V gene sequence: CDR1 MGHRA, CDR2 YSYEKL. The CDR3 loop is CASSQDAQGVLSEQFF. CDR3 in DNA: TGCGCCAGCAGCCAAGATGCACAGGGGGTCCTTAGTGAGCAGTTCTTC.

This sequence joins TRBV5-1 and TRBJ1-4, with unresolved D. Germline V gives CDR1 SGHRS, CDR2 YFSETQ. The V end lost 0 bases, the J end lost 7 bases, and 7 bases lay between the germline ends. The CDR3 totals 13 residues. The CDR3 nucleotides read TGCGCCAGCAGCTTGGATCGAGTTGAAAAACTGTTTTTT. It specifies CASSLDRVEKLFF. Full variable domain (remainder filled in from reference TRBV5-1 and TRBJ1-4): KAGVTQTPRYLIKTRGQQVTLSCSPISGHRSVSWYQQTPGQGLQFLFEYFSETQRNKGNFPGRFSGRQFSNSRSEMNVSTLELGDSALYLCASSLDRVEKLFFGSGTQLSVL.

V usage is TRBV20-1 and J usage is TRBJ2-3; D possibly corresponds to TRBD2 (5 bases). V lost 3 bases, J lost 3 bases, and 13 bases lay in between. The germline V gene has CDR1 DFQATT and CDR2 SNEGSKA (reference sequence). CDR3 length equals 14 residues. CDR3 protein: CSASAEARTDTQYF. The CDR3 DNA reads TGCAGTGCTAGCGCGGAGGCAAGGACAGATACGCAGTATTTT.

The chain has TRBV7-2 and TRBJ1-5; D unclear. CDR3 length equals 13 residues. V was pared by 3 bases and J by 6 bases, with 9 bases between. Germline CDR1 SGHTA, CDR2 FQGNSA. The CDR3 DNA reads as TGTGCCAGCAGCTTTGGCTGGGGTCAGCCCCAGCATTTT. Translated, it gives CASSFGWGQPQHF.